This record looks at one T cell receptor beta chain sequence and its context. This entry comes from a study of blood T cell repertoires in COVID-19. Study-level background: There were acute and convalescent COVID-19 samples, and they came from the United States, Italy and Spain. In each case, the material was cDNA or gDNA derived from T cells, B-cell-depleted T cells, or PBMCs.

Authors' methods: Scientists estimated how many nucleated cells there were by amplifying reference gene primers. Measured with immunoSEQ multiplex PCR; TCRdb has only the in-frame clones, and not every one. The V and J calls and the clone size are those of that table, but D and trimming were determined from the DNA. In the table there are about 37,000 clones, less than 85% of which are singletons. Per germline, CDR1 PRHDT and CDR2 FYEKMQ (reference sequence). The V and J ends lost 4 bases and 0 bases respectively, with 19 bases between them. This CDR3 spans 18 amino acids. Material for sequencing was peripheral blood. The TCR comes from a woman between 65 and 79 years old with acute or convalescent COVID-19. The V call is TRBV13, the J call TRBJ2-1; maybe TRBD2 (7 bases). Written as DNA, the CDR3 is TGTGCCAGCAGCTCCACAGGGAGCGGGGCGAACTCCTACAATGAGCAGTTCTTC. Translation: CASSSTGSGANSYNEQFF.